This TCR beta chain emerged from a study of cytotoxic CD8 clonotypes in ibrutinib-treated CLL. Study as a whole: Mean values per sample were hundreds of thousands of productive templates and 93,000 or so productive rearrangements.

This clone was seen once. Its antigen is as yet unknown. Generated by immunoSEQ multiplex PCR, the TCRdb table keeps only in-frame clones and is missing some. Here the sample spans 200,000 to 250,000 clones, 70% being singletons. Study observations and caveats: Contraction or stability on treatment was seen for public clonotypes, which were uncommon. Clonality climbed at ibrutinib response, then dropped toward baseline at progression. Baseline-level clonality went beyond age-matched healthy donors and moved in step with circulating CD8+ T-cell counts.

CDR1 and CDR2 (germline): MNHEY, SVGAGI. Deletions cut 5 bases from V and 0 bases from J, with 8 bases between. This CDR3 is built from 13 residues. The material was PBMCs, obtained after 24 months of ibrutinib treatment. V gene TRBV6-5 combines with J gene TRBJ2-7; D not certain. The clonotype originates from a human donor with chronic lymphocytic leukemia. The CDR3 sequence: CASSLWGSYEQYF. CDR3 DNA: TGTGCCAGCAGTCTGTGGGGCTCCTACGAGCAGTACTTC.